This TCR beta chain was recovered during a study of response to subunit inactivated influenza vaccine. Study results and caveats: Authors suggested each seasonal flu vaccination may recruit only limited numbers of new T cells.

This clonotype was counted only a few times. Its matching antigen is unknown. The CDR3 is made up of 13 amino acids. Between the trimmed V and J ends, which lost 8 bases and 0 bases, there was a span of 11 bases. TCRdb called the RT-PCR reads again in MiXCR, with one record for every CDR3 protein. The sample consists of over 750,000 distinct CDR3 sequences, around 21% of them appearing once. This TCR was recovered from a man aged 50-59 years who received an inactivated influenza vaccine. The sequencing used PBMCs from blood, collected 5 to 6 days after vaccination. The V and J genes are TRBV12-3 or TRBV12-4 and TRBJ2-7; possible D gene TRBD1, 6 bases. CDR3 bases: TGTGCCAGCGGCCGACAGGCCTCCTACGAGCAGTACTTC. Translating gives CASGRQASYEQYF.